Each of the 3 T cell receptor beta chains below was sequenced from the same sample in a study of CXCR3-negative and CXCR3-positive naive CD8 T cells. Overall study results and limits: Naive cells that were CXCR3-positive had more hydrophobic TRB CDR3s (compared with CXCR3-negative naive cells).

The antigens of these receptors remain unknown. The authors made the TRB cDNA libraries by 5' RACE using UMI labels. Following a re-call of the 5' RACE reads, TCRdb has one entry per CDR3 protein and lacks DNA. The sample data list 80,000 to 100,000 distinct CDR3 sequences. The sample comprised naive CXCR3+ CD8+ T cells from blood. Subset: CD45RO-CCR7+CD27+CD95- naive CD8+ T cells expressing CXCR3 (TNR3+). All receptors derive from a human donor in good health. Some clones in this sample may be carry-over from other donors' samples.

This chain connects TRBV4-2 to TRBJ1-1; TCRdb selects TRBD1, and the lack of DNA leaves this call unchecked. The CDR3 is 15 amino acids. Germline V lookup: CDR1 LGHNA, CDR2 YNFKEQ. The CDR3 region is CASSEQGMEDTEAFF.

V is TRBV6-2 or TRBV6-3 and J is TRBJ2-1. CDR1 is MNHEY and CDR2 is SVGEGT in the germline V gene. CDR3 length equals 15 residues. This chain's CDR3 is CASSYSGGSDNEQFF.

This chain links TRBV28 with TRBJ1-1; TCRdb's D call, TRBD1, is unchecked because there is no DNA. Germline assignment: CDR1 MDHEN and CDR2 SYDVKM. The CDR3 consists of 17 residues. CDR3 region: CASSFRDRGPLNTEAFF.